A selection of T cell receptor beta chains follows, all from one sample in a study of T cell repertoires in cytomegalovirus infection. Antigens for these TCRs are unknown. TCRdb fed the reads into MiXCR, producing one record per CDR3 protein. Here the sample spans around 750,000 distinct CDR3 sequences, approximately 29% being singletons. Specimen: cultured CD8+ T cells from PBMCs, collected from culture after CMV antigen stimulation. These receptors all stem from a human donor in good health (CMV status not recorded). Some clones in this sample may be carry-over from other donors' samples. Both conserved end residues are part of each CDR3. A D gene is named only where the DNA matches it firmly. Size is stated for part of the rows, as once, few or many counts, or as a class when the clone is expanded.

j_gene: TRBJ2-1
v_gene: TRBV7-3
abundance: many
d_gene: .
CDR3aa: CASSSVGLSSYNEQFF
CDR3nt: TGTGCCAGCAGCTCCGTGGGTCTAAGCTCCTACAATGAGCAGTTCTTC

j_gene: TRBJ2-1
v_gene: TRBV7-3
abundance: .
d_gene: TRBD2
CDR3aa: CTSSYQTSGDYNEQFF
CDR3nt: TGTACCAGCAGCTATCAGACTAGCGGGGACTATAATGAGCAGTTCTTC

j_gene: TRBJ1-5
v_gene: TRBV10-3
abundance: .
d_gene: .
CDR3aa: CAIGSGGNQPQHF
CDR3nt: TGTGCCATCGGGAGCGGGGGCAATCAGCCCCAGCATTTT

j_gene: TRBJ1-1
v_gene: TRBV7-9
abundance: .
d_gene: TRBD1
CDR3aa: CASSFTGDRGPTEAFF
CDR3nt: TGTGCCAGCAGCTTTACCGGGGACAGGGGGCCCACTGAAGCTTTCTTT

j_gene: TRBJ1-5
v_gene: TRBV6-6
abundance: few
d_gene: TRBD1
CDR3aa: CATDGTVYSNQPQHF
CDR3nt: TGTGCCACCGACGGGACAGTTTATAGCAATCAGCCCCAGCATTTT

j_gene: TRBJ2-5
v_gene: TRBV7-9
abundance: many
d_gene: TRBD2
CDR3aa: CASSWTRYRETQYF
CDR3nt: TGTGCCAGCAGCTGGACTAGGTATCGAGAGACCCAGTACTTC

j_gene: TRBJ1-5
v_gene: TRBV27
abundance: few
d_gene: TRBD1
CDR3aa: CARRTGCQPQHF
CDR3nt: TGTGCCCGGAGGACAGGGTGTCAGCCCCAGCATTTT

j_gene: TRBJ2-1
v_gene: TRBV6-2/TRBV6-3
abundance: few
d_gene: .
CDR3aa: CASSQRYEQFF
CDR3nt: TGTGCCAGCAGTCAGCGGTATGAGCAGTTCTTC

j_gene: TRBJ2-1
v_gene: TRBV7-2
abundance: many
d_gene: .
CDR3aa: CASSLVTILYVNEQFF
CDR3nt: TGTGCCAGCAGCTTAGTGACTATCCTTTATGTCAATGAGCAGTTCTTC

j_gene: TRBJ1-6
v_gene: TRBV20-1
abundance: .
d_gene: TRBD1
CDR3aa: CSAQATGVPSPLHF
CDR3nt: TGCAGTGCCCAAGCCACAGGGGTACCTTCACCCCTCCACTTT

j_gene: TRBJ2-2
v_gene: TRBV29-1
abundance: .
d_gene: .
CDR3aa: CSVETEYTGELFF
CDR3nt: TGCAGCGTCGAGACAGAATACACCGGGGAGCTGTTTTTT

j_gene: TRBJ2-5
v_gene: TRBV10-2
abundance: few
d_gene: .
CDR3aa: CATFQGGYIHETQYF
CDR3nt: TGCGCCACGTTTCAGGGGGGCTACATCCATGAGACCCAGTACTTC

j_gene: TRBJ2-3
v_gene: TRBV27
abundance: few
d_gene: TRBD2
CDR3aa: CASSFVAGLAGGTDTQYF
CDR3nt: TGTGCCAGCAGTTTTGTCGCCGGACTAGCGGGGGGCACAGATACGCAGTATTTT

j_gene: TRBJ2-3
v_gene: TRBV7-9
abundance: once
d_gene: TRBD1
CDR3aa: CAGSLAENTGGFTDTQYF
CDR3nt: TGTGCCGGCAGCTTAGCGGAGAATACAGGGGGATTCACAGATACGCAGTATTTT

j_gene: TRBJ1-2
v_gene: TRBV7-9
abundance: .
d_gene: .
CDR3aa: CASSLTAF
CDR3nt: TGTGCCAGCAGCTTAACTGCCTTC

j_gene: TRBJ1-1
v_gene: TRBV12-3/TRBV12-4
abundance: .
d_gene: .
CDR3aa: CASSPALVGEAFF
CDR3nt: TGTGCCAGCAGTCCAGCCCTGGTAGGTGAAGCTTTCTTT

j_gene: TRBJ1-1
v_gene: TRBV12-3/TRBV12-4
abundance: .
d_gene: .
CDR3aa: CASSLQGVGDEAFF
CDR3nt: TGTGCCAGCAGTTTACAGGGTGTCGGGGATGAAGCTTTCTTT

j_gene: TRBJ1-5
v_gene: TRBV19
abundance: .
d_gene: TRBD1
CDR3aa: CASRTGWNQPQHF
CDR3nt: TGTGCCAGTCGGACAGGGTGGAATCAGCCCCAGCATTTT

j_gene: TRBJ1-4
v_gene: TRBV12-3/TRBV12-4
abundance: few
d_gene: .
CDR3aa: CASSLATDHPNEKLFF
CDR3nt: TGTGCCAGCAGTTTAGCGACAGACCATCCTAATGAAAAACTGTTTTTT

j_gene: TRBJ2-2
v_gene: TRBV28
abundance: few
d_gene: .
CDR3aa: CASSSSRASEAGELFF
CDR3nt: TGTGCCAGCAGTTCCTCTCGGGCCTCAGAGGCCGGGGAGCTGTTTTTT

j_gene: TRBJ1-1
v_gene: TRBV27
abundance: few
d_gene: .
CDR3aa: CASAAGIGNTEAFF
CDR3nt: TGTGCCAGCGCGGCAGGGATAGGGAACACTGAAGCTTTCTTT

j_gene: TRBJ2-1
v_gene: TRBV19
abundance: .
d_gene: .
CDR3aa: CASSISGKQFF
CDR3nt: TGTGCCAGTAGTATCTCAGGAAAGCAGTTCTTC

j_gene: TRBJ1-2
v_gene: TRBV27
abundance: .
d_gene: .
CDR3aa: CAAVGAGYGYTF
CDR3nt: TGTGCCGCAGTCGGGGCCGGCTATGGCTACACCTTC

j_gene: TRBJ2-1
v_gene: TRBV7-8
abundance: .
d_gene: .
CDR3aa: CASSLEGNLGVFYNEQFF
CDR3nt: TGTGCCAGCAGCTTAGAGGGGAATTTGGGGGTTTTCTACAATGAGCAGTTCTTC

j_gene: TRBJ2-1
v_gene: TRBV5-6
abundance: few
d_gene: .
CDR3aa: CASSLEEGGIYNEQFF
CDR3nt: TGTGCCAGCAGCCTGGAGGAGGGGGGGATATACAATGAGCAGTTCTTC

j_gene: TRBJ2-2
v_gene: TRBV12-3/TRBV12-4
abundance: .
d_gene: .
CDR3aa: CARPLGRSGTGELFF
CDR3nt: TGTGCCAGGCCACTGGGCAGGTCGGGCACCGGGGAGCTGTTTTTT

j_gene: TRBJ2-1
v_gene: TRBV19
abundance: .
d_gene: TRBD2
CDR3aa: CASSIEPGGYNEQFF
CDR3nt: TGTGCCAGTAGTATAGAACCGGGGGGGTACAATGAGCAGTTCTTC

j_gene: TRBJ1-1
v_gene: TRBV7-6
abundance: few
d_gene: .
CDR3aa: CASSLDRGDMNTEAFF
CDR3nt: TGTGCCAGCAGCTTAGATCGAGGAGATATGAACACTGAAGCTTTCTTT

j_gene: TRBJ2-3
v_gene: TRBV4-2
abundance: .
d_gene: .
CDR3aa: CASSQDLSHPGTDTQYF
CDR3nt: TGTGCCAGCAGCCAAGATCTGTCCCACCCAGGCACAGATACGCAGTATTTT

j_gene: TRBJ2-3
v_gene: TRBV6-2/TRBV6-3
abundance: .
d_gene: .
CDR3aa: CASHPARGTDTQYF
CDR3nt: TGTGCCAGCCACCCCGCCCGCGGCACAGATACGCAGTATTTT

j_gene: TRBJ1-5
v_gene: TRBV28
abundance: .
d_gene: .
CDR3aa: CASKPRDHNQPQHF
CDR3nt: TGTGCCAGCAAACCCCGGGACCACAATCAGCCCCAGCATTTT

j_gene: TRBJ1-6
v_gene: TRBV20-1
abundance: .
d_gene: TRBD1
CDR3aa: CSASAGGHSPLHF
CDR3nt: TGCAGTGCTAGCGCAGGGGGGCATTCACCCCTCCACTTT

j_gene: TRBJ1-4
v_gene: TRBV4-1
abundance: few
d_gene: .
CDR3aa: CASSLDSMGEKLFF
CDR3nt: TGCGCCAGCAGCCTCGACAGTATGGGTGAAAAACTGTTTTTT

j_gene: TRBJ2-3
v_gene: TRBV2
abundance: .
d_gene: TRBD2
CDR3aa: CASSERGGFTDTQYF
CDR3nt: TGTGCCAGCAGTGAGCGGGGGGGATTCACAGATACGCAGTATTTT

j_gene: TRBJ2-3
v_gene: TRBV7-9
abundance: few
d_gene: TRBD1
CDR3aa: CASSPDREDTQYF
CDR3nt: TGTGCCAGCAGCCCAGACAGGGAAGATACGCAGTATTTT

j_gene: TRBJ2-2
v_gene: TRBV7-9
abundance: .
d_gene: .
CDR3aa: CASSLAGDEGLFF
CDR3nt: TGTGCCAGCAGCTTAGCAGGGGACGAAGGGCTGTTTTTT

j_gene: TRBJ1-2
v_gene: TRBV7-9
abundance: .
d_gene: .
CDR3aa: CASTHGGDGYTF
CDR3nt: TGTGCCAGCACTCACGGGGGGGACGGCTACACCTTC

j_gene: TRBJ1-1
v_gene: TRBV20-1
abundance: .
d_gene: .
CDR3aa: CSARGGLETEAFF
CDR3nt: TGCAGTGCTAGAGGGGGCCTGGAAACTGAAGCTTTCTTT

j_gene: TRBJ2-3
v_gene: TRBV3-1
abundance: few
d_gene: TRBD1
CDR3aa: CASSRDRVADTQYF
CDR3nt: TGTGCCAGCAGCCGGGACAGGGTTGCAGATACGCAGTATTTT

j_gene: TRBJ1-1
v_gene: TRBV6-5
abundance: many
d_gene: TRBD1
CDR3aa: CASRPNRGHGAFF
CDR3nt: TGTGCCAGCAGACCCAACAGGGGGCACGGAGCTTTCTTT

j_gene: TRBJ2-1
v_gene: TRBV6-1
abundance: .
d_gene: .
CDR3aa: CASSFELGSSYNEQFF
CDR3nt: TGTGCCAGCAGTTTTGAACTGGGGAGCTCCTACAATGAGCAGTTCTTC

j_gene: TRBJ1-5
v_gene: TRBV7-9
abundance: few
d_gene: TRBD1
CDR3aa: CASSLDYLWGQGGKQPQHF
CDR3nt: TGTGCCAGCAGCTTAGATTATTTGTGGGGACAGGGAGGAAAGCAGCCCCAGCATTTT

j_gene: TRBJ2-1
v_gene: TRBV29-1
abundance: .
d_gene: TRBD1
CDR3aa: CSVSGQVNYNEQFF
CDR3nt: TGCAGCGTGTCGGGACAGGTTAATTACAATGAGCAGTTCTTC

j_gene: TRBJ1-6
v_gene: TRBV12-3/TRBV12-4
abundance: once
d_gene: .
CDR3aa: CASSWGRPNPPLHF
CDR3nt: TGTGCCAGCAGTTGGGGACGGCCTAATCCACCCCTCCACTTT

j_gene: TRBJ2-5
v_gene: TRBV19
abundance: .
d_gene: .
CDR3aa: CASSIGGGQQETQYF
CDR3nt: TGTGCCAGTAGCATAGGAGGAGGACAACAAGAGACCCAGTACTTC

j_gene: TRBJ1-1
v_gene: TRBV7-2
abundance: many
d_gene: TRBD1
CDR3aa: CASSLDHRGRGYTEAFF
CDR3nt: TGTGCCAGCAGCTTAGATCACAGGGGGCGAGGGTACACTGAAGCTTTCTTT

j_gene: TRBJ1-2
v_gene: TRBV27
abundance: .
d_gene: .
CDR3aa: CASSFGVGGYGYTF
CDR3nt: TGTGCCAGCAGTTTTGGCGTGGGGGGCTATGGCTACACCTTC

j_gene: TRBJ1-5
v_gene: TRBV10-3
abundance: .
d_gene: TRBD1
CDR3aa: CAISDPGQGGSSQPQHF
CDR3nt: TGTGCCATCAGTGACCCCGGACAGGGTGGGAGTAGTCAGCCCCAGCATTTT

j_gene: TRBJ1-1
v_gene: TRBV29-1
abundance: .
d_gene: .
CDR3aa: CSVEKGMNTEAFF
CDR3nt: TGCAGCGTTGAGAAAGGGATGAACACTGAAGCTTTCTTT

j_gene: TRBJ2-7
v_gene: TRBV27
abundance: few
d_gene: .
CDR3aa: CASSWGTNYEQYF
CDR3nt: TGTGCCAGCAGTTGGGGGACAAACTACGAGCAGTACTTC

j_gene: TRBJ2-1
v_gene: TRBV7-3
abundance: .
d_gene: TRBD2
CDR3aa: CASSLGPAGVKGHEQFF
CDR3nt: TGTGCCAGCAGCTTAGGTCCAGCGGGGGTTAAGGGACATGAGCAGTTCTTC

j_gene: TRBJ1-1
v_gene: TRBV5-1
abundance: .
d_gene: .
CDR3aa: CASSLKGQTTMNTEAFF
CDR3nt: TGCGCCAGCAGCTTAAAGGGACAAACGACCATGAACACTGAAGCTTTCTTT

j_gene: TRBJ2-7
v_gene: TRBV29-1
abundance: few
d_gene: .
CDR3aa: CSVDLLGEQYF
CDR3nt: TGCAGCGTTGATTTACTGGGGGAGCAGTACTTC

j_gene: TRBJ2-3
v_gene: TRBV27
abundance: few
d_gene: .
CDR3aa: CASSLSKTDTQYF
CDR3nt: TGTGCCAGCAGTTTATCAAAGACAGATACGCAGTATTTT